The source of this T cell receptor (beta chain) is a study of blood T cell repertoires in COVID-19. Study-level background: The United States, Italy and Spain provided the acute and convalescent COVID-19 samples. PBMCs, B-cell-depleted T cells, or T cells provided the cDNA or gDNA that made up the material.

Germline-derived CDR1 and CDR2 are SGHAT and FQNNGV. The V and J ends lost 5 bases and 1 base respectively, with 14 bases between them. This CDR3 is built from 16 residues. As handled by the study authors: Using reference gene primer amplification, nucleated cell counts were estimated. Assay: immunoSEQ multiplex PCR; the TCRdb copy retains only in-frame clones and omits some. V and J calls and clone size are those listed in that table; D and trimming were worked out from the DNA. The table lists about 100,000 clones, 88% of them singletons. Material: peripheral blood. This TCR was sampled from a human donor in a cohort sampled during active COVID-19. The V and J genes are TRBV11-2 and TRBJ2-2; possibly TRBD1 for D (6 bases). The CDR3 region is CASSKNNRVNTGELFF. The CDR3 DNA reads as TGTGCCAGCAGCAAAAATAACAGGGTGAACACCGGGGAGCTGTTTTTT.